These 25 T cell receptor beta chains were sequenced from one sample in a study of blood T cell repertoires in COVID-19 (dated by TCRdb to about 2020). Library preparation used the immunoSEQ multiplex PCR assay. Imported from immuneACCESS, the table was reduced by TCRdb to in-frame sequences with V and J called. These copies leave out some clones; in studies compared against another copy, an unresolved V gene accounts for under half, and the cause of the remainder is not known. This sample has about 480,000 clones in its table, and about 91% of those were observed once. Roughly 1% of the sample is taken by the ten largest. Material: peripheral blood. Source of these receptors: a man aged 18 to 30 with COVID-19, enrolled during active disease.

The chain employs TRBV7-2 and TRBJ2-1, with 7 bases identical to TRBD1. The CDR3 has 12 amino acids. The ends lost 3 bases at V and 7 bases at J; junction bases unmatched: 0. The germline V gene encodes CDR1 SGHTA and CDR2 FQGNSA. CDR3 region: CASSLTGNEQFF. CDR3 coding DNA: TGTGCCAGCAGCTTGACAGGGAATGAGCAGTTCTTC.

J is TRBJ2-3 and V is TRBV25-1, with D unclear. Trimming took 8 bases from V and 0 from J, leaving 9 bases between them. This CDR3 is 13 amino acids long. CDR1 MGHDK and CDR2 SYGVNS come from the germline V gene. In DNA form, the CDR3 reads TGTGCCAGCCGGAGTACTAGCACAGATACGCAGTATTTT. This translates into CASRSTSTDTQYF.

The chain is built from TRBV3-1 (or the pseudogene TRBV3-2) and TRBJ2-7, with D perhaps TRBD1 (6 bases). The CDR3 loop spans 13 amino acids. V shed 3 bases and J shed 6 bases, with 12 bases lying between them. Germline V gene sequence: CDR1 LGHDT, CDR2 YNNKEL (reference sequence). This CDR3 reads CASSQNRVGEQYF. The CDR3 DNA reads as TGTGCCAGCAGCCAGAACAGGGTCGGCGAGCAGTACTTC.

V and J are TRBV7-8 and TRBJ2-3, with D hard to call. From germline, CDR1 is SGHVS and CDR2 FQNEAQ. This CDR3 is 14 amino acids long. Trimming left V 3 bases short and J 2 bases short, with 9 bases between. CDR3 nucleotides: TGTGCCAGCAGCTTCCCAGCGACCACAGATACGCAGTATTTT. Amino acid sequence: CASSFPATTDTQYF. Full variable domain (outside the CDR3, taken from reference TRBV7-8 and TRBJ2-3): GAGVSQSPRYKVAKRGQDVALRCDPISGHVSLFWYQQALGQGPEFLTYFQNEAQLDKSGLPSDRFFAERPEGSVSTLKIQRTQQEDSAVYLCASSFPATTDTQYFGPGTRLTVL.

The chain links TRBV2 to TRBJ1-5; D gene ambiguous. The CDR3 runs to 14 residues. The V end was cut by 4 bases, the J end by 7 bases, with 14 bases between. Per germline, CDR1 SNHLY and CDR2 FYNNEI. In nucleotides, the CDR3 is TGTGCCAGCAGTGTAGGCGGGATGGGACAGCCCCAGCATTTT. Its protein is CASSVGGMGQPQHF. The whole variable domain, remainder taken from reference TRBV2 and TRBJ1-5, is EPEVTQTPSHQVTQMGQEVILRCVPISNHLYFYWYRQILGQKVEFLVSFYNNEISEKSEIFDDQFSVERPDGSNFTLKIRSTKLEDSAMYFCASSVGGMGQPQHFGDGTRLSIL.

This CDR3 reads CASSYRVPYGYTF. The CDR3, as DNA: TGTGCCAGCAGCTACCGGGTTCCCTATGGCTACACCTTC. V usage is TRBV12-3 or TRBV12-4 and J usage is TRBJ1-2; no reliable D call. CDR3 size: 13 residues. V was clipped by 6 bases and J by 4 bases, with 12 bases between them.

The rearrangement joins TRBV3-1 (or the pseudogene TRBV3-2) to TRBJ2-1, with D unclear. This CDR3 has 14 amino acids. The germline V gene encodes CDR1 LGHDT and CDR2 YNNKEL (reference sequence). Trimming shortened V by 4 bases and J by 4 bases, and 11 bases separated the two germline ends. CDR3 sequence: CASSPGYSYNEQFF. The CDR3 region has the DNA TGTGCCAGCAGCCCCGGGTATAGTTACAATGAGCAGTTCTTC.

The chain couples TRBV18 to TRBJ1-1; possibly TRBD1 for D (5 bases). Trimming removed 2 bases from V and 7 bases from J, with 8 bases in between. Looked up from germline, CDR1 is KGHSH and CDR2 is LQKENI. This CDR3 has 12 residues. CDR3 protein: CASSPDRYEAFF. The DNA for the CDR3 is TGTGCCAGCTCACCAGACAGATATGAAGCTTTCTTT.

The CDR3 DNA is TGTGCCAGTAGTAACAGATATGGCTACACCTTC. Its protein product is CASSNRYGYTF. The genes are TRBV19 and TRBJ1-2; D is unresolved. The CDR3 extends over 11 amino acids. Germline V gives CDR1 LNHDA, CDR2 SQIVND (reference sequence). Between the trimmed V and J ends, which lost 4 bases and 5 bases, there was a span of 5 bases.

The chain couples TRBV11-3 to TRBJ2-7; 9 bases map to TRBD2. V trimming: 5 bases; J trimming: 4 bases; junction bases outside the gene matches: 6. The CDR3 runs 14 residues. CDR1 SGHNT and CDR2 YENEEA come from the germline V gene. The CDR3 coding sequence is TGTGCCAGCAGCGGGATAGCGGGAGTTTACGAGCAGTACTTC. Protein product: CASSGIAGVYEQYF.

The chain uses TRBV19 and TRBJ2-3; 11 bases are a match to TRBD2. Losses at the gene ends were 5 bases for V and 1 base for J; bases not matched to a gene: 2. This CDR3 has 15 amino acids. In germline, CDR1 is LNHDA, CDR2 SQIVND (reference sequence). The DNA for the CDR3 is TGTGCCAGTAGTCCGGGACTAGCGGGCACAGATACGCAGTATTTT. Translating it yields CASSPGLAGTDTQYF.

This chain uses TRBV5-5 with TRBJ2-7, with D perhaps matching TRBD2 (6 bases). Trimming left V 0 bases short and J 7 bases short, with 14 bases between. Germline CDR1 and CDR2: SGHKS and YYEKEE (reference sequence). This CDR3 region has 14 residues. CDR3 amino acids: CASSLVRNAGEQYF. CDR3 DNA: TGTGCCAGCAGCTTGGTCCGGAATGCGGGAGAGCAGTACTTC. Complete variable domain (other parts from reference TRBV5-5 and TRBJ2-7): DAGVTQSPTHLIKTRGQQVTLRCSPISGHKSVSWYQQVLGQGPQFIFQYYEKEERGRGNFPDRFSARQFPNYSSELNVNALLLGDSALYLCASSLVRNAGEQYFGPGTRLTVT.

The chain uses TRBV6-1 and TRBJ2-1, with 11 bases lining up with TRBD2. With 2 bases clipped from V and 6 bases from J, the junction kept 15 bases outside the gene matches. This CDR3 has 19 residues. Germline V gene sequence: CDR1 MNHNS, CDR2 SASEGT. This chain's CDR3 is CASSEPKRTSGRAGNEQFF. CDR3 bases: TGTGCCAGCAGTGAACCAAAAAGAACTAGCGGGAGAGCGGGCAATGAGCAGTTCTTC.

The J gene is TRBJ2-2, the V gene TRBV6-5; 7 nucleotides line up with TRBD1. The V and J ends lost 2 bases and 4 bases, in that order; junction bases with no gene match: 1. The V gene's germline CDR1 is MNHEY and CDR2 SVGAGI. This CDR3 contains 14 residues. DNA for the CDR3: TGTGCCAGCAGTTACGGGACAGCCACCGGGGAGCTGTTTTTT. Translation gives CASSYGTATGELFF.

Comment on this clone: Other DNA sequences in the sample encode the same CDR3. The gene calls are TRBV19 and TRBJ1-5; D is ambiguous. This CDR3 has 15 residues. In germline, CDR1 is LNHDA, CDR2 SQIVND (reference sequence). Deletions cut 3 bases from V and 3 bases from J, with 12 bases between. DNA of the CDR3: TGTGCCAGTAGTATTGGCGGGGAGGTCAATCAGCCCCAGCATTTT. Encoded protein: CASSIGGEVNQPQHF.

A note on this clone: Other DNA sequences of this sample code for an identical CDR3. The rearrangement links TRBV2 to TRBJ2-7; D ambiguous. CDR1 SNHLY and CDR2 FYNNEI come from the germline V gene. Trimming shortened V by 4 bases and J by 3 bases, and 7 bases separated the two germline ends. This CDR3 is 12 amino acids long. As DNA, the CDR3 is TGTGCCAGCAGTGCGTCGAGCTACGAGCAGTACTTC. The encoded protein is CASSASSYEQYF.

This chain joins TRBV2 and TRBJ2-2; D might be TRBD2 (5 bases). The CDR3 is 13 residues long. Germline-derived CDR1 and CDR2 are SNHLY and FYNNEI. Trimming pared 6 bases from V and 6 bases from J, leaving 11 bases between. The CDR3 here is CASRRESPGELFF. The CDR3 DNA follows: TGTGCCAGCAGAAGGGAGAGCCCCGGGGAGCTGTTTTTT.

The chain carries TRBV6-1 and TRBJ1-1; D is ambiguous. Trimming shortened V by 2 bases and J by 5 bases, and 12 bases separated the two germline ends. Germline V gives CDR1 MNHNS, CDR2 SASEGT. The CDR3 totals 14 residues. For the CDR3, the DNA is TGTGCCAGCAGTGAACACCGGGATGGAACTGAAGCTTTCTTT. Protein sequence: CASSEHRDGTEAFF.

The chain has TRBV7-9 and TRBJ2-7, with a weak D call TRBD1 (5 bases). The CDR3 has 16 amino acids. V was trimmed by 5 bases and J by 3 bases, leaving 20 bases between them. Germline-derived CDR1 and CDR2 are SEHNR and FQNEAQ (reference sequence). The chain's CDR3 is CASSGSGPGSGYEQYF. In DNA form, the CDR3 reads TGTGCCAGCAGCGGGTCAGGGCCAGGGTCCGGCTACGAGCAGTACTTC.

V gene TRBV2 combines with J gene TRBJ1-3, with a weak D call TRBD1 (6 bases). CDR3 length equals 16 residues. V lost 4 bases and J lost 0, with 13 bases in between. Germline assignment: CDR1 SNHLY and CDR2 FYNNEI. The CDR3 loop reads CASSGQEMSSGNTIYF. The DNA for the CDR3 is TGTGCCAGCAGTGGACAGGAGATGAGCTCTGGAAACACCATATATTTT. The full variable domain, rest sourced from reference TRBV2 and TRBJ1-3, is EPEVTQTPSHQVTQMGQEVILRCVPISNHLYFYWYRQILGQKVEFLVSFYNNEISEKSEIFDDQFSVERPDGSNFTLKIRSTKLEDSAMYFCASSGQEMSSGNTIYFGEGSWLTVV.

This chain links TRBV15 with TRBJ1-2; D uncertain. Germline lookup yields CDR1 LNHNV and CDR2 YYDKDF (reference sequence). The CDR3 runs 12 residues. The V end was cut by 6 bases, the J end by 2 bases, with 7 bases between. The CDR3 coding sequence is TGTGCCACCAGTTTAGCGAACTATGGCTACACCTTC. Translated, it gives CATSLANYGYTF.

This chain joins TRBV24-1 and TRBJ2-1; 12 nucleotides match TRBD2. CDR1 is KGHDR and CDR2 is SFDVKD in the germline V gene. The CDR3 loop spans 17 amino acids. Trimming took 1 base from V and 6 from J; bases not matched to a gene: 6. The CDR3 DNA reads as TGTGCCACCAGTGATTTTGCGCTAGCGGGAGGGGGCAATGAGCAGTTCTTC. Translated: CATSDFALAGGGNEQFF.

A single count supports this clone. V and J are TRBV7-6 and TRBJ2-1; 8 bases align to TRBD2. J was trimmed by 0 bases and V by 5 bases; bases with no gene match: 3. Germline V gene lookup returns CDR1 SGHVS and CDR2 FNYEAQ. CDR3 length: 15 amino acids. In DNA, the CDR3 is TGTGCCAGCAGCCTACTAGCGGTCTCCTACAATGAGCAGTTCTTC. Protein product: CASSLLAVSYNEQFF.

In DNA form, the CDR3 reads TGTGCCAGCAGTGGAGGCTCTGGAAACACCATATATTTT. Encoded protein: CASSGGSGNTIYF. The chain carries TRBV2 and TRBJ1-3; D not certain. V lost 4 bases, J lost 0 bases, and 4 bases lay in between. CDR1 is SNHLY and CDR2 is FYNNEI in the germline V gene. The length of the CDR3 is 13 residues.

The genes are TRBV6-5 and TRBJ1-3, with 7 bases aligning to TRBD1. Germline assignment: CDR1 MNHEY and CDR2 SVGAGI. This CDR3 region has 15 residues. V lost 2 bases to trimming and J lost 3 bases; unmatched junction nucleotides: 4. The CDR3 nucleotides are TGTGCCAGCAGTTACAGCAACAGGGGTGGAAACACCATATATTTT. Translating gives CASSYSNRGGNTIYF.